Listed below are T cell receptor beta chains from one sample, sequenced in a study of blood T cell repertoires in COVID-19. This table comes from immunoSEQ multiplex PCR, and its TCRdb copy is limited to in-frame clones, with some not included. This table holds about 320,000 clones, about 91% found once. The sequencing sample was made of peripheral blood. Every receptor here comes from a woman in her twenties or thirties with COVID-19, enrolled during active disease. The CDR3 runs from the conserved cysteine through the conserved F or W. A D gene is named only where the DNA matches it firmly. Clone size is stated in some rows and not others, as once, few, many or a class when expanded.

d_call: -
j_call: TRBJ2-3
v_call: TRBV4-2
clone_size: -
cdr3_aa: CASSHRGGDTQYF
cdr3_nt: TGTGCCAGCAGCCACAGGGGCGGAGATACGCAGTATTTT

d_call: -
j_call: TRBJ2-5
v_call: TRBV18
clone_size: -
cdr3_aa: CASSRDDWGAQYF
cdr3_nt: TGTGCCAGCTCACGGGATGATTGGGGGGCCCAGTACTTC

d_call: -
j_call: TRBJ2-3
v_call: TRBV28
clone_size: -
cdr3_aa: CATHRYTQYF
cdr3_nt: TGTGCCACCCATCGGTATACGCAGTATTTT

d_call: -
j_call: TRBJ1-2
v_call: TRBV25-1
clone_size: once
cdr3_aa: CASSEYGGTGGYGYTF
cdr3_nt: TGTGCCAGCAGTGAATATGGTGGGACCGGGGGGTATGGCTACACCTTC

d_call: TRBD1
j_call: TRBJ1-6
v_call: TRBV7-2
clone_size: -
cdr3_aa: CASSLALGQGNSPLHF
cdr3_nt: TGTGCCAGCAGCTTAGCTTTGGGACAGGGAAATTCACCCCTCCACTTT

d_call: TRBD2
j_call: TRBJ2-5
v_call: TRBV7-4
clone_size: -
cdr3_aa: CASSLGGRLARVQETQYF
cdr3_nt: TGTGCCAGCAGCTTAGGTGGGAGACTAGCGCGAGTGCAAGAGACCCAGTACTTC

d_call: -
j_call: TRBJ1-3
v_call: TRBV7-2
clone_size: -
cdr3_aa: CASSSGSGNTIYF
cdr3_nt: TGTGCCAGCAGCTCAGGCTCTGGAAACACCATATATTTT

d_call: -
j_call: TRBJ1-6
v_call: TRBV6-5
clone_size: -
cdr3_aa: CASSYSNDLGNSPLHF
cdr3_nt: TGTGCCAGCAGTTACTCGAACGACCTGGGCAATTCACCCCTCCACTTT

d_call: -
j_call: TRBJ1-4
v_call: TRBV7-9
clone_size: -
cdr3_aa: CASSLTGSVGEKLFF
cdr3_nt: TGTGCCAGCAGCTTAACCGGGAGTGTGGGAGAAAAACTGTTTTTT

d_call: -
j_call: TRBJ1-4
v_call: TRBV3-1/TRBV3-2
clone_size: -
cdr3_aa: CASSQDPTRRNEKLFF
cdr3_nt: TGTGCCAGCAGCCAAGATCCAACCAGAAGAAATGAAAAACTGTTTTTT

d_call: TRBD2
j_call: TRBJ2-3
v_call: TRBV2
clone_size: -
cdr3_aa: CASNSVAGGGWTDTQYF
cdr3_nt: TGTGCCAGCAATTCCGTGGCCGGGGGGGGATGGACAGATACGCAGTATTTT

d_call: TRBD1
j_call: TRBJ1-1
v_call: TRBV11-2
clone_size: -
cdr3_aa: CASSPRTGALNTEAFF
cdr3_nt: TGTGCCAGCAGCCCCAGGACAGGGGCATTGAACACTGAAGCTTTCTTT

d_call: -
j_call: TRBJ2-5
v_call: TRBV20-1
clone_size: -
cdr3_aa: CSASWESWSKQYQETQYF
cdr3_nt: TGCAGTGCTAGTTGGGAGTCCTGGTCCAAACAGTATCAAGAGACCCAGTACTTC

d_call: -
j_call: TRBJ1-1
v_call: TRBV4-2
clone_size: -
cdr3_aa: CASSQDERGHLTFF
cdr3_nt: TGTGCCAGCAGCCAAGATGAAAGGGGCCATCTAACTTTCTTT

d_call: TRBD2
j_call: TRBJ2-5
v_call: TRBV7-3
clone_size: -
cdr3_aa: CASSLGVSGGSWDQETQYF
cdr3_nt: TGTGCCAGCAGCTTAGGGGTTAGCGGGGGGTCCTGGGACCAAGAGACCCAGTACTTC

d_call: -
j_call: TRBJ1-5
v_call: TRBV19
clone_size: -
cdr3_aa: CASQTGSNQPQHF
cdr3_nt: TGTGCCAGTCAGACGGGAAGCAATCAGCCCCAGCATTTT

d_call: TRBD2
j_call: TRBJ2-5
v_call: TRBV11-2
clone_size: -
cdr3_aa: CASSLGTSGPETQYF
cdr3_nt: TGTGCCAGCAGCCTCGGGACTAGCGGGCCGGAGACCCAGTACTTC

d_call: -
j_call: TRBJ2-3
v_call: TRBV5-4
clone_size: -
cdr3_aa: CASSPTQGSRDTQYF
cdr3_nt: TGTGCCAGCAGCCCGACCCAGGGATCAAGGGATACGCAGTATTTT